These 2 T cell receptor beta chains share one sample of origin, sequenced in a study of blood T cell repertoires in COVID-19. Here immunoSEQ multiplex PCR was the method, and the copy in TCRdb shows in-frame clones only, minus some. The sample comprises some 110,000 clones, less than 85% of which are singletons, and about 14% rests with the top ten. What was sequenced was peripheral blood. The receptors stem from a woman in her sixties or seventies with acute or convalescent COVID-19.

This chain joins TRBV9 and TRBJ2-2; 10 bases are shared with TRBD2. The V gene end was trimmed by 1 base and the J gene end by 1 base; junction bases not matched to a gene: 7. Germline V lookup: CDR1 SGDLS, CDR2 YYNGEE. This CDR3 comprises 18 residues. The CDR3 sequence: CASSVPKGTSENTGELFF. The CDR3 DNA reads TGTGCCAGCAGCGTACCTAAAGGGACTAGCGAGAACACCGGGGAGCTGTTTTTT.

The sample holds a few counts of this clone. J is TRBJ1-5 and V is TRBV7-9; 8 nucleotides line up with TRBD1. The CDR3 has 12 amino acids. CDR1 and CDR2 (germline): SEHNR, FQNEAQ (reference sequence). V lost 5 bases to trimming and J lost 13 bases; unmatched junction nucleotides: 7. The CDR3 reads CASSLGQGWQHF. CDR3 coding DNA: TGTGCCAGCAGCCTTGGACAGGGATGGCAGCATTTT.